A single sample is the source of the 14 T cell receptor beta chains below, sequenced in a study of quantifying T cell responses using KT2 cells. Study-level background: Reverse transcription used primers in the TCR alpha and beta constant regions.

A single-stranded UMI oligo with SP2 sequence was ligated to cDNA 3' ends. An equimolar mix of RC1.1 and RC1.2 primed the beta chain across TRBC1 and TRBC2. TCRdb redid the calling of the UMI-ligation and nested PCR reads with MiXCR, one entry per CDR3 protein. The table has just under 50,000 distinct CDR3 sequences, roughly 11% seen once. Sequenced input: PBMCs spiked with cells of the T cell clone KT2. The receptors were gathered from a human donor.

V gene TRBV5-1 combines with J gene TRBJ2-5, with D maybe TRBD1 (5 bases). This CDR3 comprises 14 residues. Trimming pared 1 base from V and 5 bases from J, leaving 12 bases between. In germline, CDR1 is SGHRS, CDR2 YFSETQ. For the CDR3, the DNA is TGCGCCAGCAGCTTGAGGGGTCGCTGGGAGACCCAGTACTTC. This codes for CASSLRGRWETQYF.

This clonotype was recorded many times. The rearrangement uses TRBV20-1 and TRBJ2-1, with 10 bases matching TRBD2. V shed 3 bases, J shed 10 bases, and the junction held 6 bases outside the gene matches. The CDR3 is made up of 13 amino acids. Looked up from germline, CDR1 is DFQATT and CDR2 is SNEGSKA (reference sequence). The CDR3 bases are TGCAGTGCTAGGGAACTAGCGGGAAGGGAGCAGTTCTTC. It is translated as CSARELAGREQFF.

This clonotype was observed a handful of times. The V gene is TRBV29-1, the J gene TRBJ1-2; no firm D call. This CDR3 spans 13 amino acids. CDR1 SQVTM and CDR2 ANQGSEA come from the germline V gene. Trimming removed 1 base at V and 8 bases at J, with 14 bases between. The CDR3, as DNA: TGCAGCGTTGAAGGGGTTGGAGGGAGCGGCTACACCTTC. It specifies CSVEGVGGSGYTF.

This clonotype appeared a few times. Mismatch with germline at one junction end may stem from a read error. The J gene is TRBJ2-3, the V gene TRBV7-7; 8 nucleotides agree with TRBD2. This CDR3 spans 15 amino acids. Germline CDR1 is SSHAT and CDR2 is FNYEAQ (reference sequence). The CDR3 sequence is CASSRSGSWADTQYF. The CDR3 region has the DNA TGTGCTAGCAGCCGAAGCGGGAGTTGGGCAGATACGCAGTATTTT. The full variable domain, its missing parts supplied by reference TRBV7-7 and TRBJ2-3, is GAGVSQSPRYKVTKRGQDVTLRCDPISSHATLYWYQQALGQGPEFLTYFNYEAQPDKSGLPSDRFSAERPEGSISTLTIQRTEQRDSAMYRCASSRSGSWADTQYFGPGTRLTVL.

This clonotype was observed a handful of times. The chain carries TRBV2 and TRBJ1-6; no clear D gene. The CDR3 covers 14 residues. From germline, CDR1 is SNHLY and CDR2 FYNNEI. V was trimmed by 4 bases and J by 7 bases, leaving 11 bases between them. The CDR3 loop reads CASSVTGRNSPLHF. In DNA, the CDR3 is TGTGCCAGCAGTGTGACGGGCAGAAATTCACCCCTCCACTTT.

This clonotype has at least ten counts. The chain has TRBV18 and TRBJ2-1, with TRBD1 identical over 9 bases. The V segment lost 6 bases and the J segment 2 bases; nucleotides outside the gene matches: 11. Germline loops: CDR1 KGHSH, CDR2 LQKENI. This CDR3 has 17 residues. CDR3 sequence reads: CASSPTTGQGPYNEQFF. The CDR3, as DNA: TGTGCCAGCTCCCCCACGACGGGACAGGGACCCTACAATGAGCAGTTCTTC.

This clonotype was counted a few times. The CDR3: CASSLDRDPLNTEAFF. In DNA form, the CDR3 reads TGTGCCAGCTCACTTGACAGGGACCCCTTGAACACTGAAGCTTTCTTT. This chain links TRBV18 with TRBJ1-1, with 7 bases lining up with TRBD1. Germline trimming cut 4 bases from V and 0 bases from J; bases unmatched to any gene: 8. In germline, CDR1 is KGHSH, CDR2 LQKENI. The CDR3 loop spans 16 amino acids.

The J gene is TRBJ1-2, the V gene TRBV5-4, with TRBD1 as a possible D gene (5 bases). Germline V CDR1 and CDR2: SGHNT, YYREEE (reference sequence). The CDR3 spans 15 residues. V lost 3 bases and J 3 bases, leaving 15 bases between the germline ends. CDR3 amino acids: CASSSSQGIYYGYTF. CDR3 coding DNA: TGTGCCAGCAGCTCTTCGCAGGGAATTTACTATGGCTACACCTTC.

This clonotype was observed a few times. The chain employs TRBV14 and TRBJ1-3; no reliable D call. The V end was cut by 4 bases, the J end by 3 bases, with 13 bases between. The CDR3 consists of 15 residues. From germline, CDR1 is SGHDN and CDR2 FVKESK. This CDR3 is CASSLLTSFGNTIYF. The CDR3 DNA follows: TGTGCCAGCAGCCTGCTGACCAGTTTTGGAAACACCATATATTTT.

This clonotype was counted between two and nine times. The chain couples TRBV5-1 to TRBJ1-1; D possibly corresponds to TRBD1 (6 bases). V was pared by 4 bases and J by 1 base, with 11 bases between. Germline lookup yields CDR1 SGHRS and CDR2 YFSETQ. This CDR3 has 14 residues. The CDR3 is CASSTGARNTEAFF. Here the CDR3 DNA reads TGCGCCAGCAGCACGGGGGCACGGAACACTGAAGCTTTCTTT.

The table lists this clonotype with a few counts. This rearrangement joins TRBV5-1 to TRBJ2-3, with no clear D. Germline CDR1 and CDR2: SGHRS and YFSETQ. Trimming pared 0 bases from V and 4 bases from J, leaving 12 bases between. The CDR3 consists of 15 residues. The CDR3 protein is CASSLVRVGADTQYF. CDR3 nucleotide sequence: TGCGCCAGCAGCTTGGTTCGGGTTGGGGCAGATACGCAGTATTTT. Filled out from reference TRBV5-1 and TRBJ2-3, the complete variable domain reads KAGVTQTPRYLIKTRGQQVTLSCSPISGHRSVSWYQQTPGQGLQFLFEYFSETQRNKGNFPGRFSGRQFSNSRSEMNVSTLELGDSALYLCASSLVRVGADTQYFGPGTRLTVL.

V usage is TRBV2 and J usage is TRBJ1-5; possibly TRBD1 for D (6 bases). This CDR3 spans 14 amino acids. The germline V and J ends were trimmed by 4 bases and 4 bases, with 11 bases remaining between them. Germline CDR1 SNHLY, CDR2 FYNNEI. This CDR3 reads CASSAGTPNQPQHF. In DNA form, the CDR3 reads TGTGCCAGCAGTGCCGGGACACCGAATCAGCCCCAGCATTTT.

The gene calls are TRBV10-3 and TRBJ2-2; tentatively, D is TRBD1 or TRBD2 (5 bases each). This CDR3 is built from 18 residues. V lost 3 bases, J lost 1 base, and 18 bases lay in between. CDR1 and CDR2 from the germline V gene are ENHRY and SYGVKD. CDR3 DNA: TGTGCCATCAGTGATAACGGTACAGGACTTAGGAACACCGGGGAGCTGTTTTTT. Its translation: CAISDNGTGLRNTGELFF.

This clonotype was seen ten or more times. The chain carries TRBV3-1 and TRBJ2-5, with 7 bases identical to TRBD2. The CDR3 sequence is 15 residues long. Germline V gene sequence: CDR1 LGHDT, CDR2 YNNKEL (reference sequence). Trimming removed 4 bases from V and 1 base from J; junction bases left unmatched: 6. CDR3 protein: CASSPRGDVQETQYF. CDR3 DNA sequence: TGTGCCAGCAGCCCACGGGGGGACGTCCAAGAGACCCAGTACTTC.